This T cell receptor beta chain was captured by sequencing in a study of blood T cell repertoires in COVID-19. Overall study context: COVID-19 samples from acute and convalescent phases originated in the United States, Italy and Spain. PBMCs, B-cell-depleted T cells, or T cells provided the cDNA or gDNA that made up the material.

Per germline, CDR1 SEHNR and CDR2 FQNEAQ (reference sequence). V lost 5 bases to trimming and J lost 0 bases, with 14 bases between them. This CDR3 has 15 residues. This clone was picked up one time. Sequencing was performed with immunoSEQ multiplex PCR; in TCRdb, only in-frame clones are kept and a portion is missing. This sample has around 350,000 clones, with about 87% found just once. What was sequenced was peripheral blood. The sequence came from a human donor in a cohort sampled during active COVID-19. The chain couples TRBV7-9 to TRBJ2-7, with a weak D call TRBD1 (6 bases). DNA of the CDR3: TGTGCCAGCAGCGTACAGGGTGGGAGCTCCTACGAGCAGTACTTC. It translates to CASSVQGGSSYEQYF.